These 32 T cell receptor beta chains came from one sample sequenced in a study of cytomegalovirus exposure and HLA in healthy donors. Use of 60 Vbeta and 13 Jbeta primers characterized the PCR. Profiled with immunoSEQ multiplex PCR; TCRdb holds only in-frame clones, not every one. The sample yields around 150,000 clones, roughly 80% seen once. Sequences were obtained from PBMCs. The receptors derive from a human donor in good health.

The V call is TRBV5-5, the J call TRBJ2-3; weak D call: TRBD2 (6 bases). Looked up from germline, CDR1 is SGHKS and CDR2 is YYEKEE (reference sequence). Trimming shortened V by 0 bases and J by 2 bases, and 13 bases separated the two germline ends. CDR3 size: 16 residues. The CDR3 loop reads CASSLAIADFTDTQYF. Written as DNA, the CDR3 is TGTGCCAGCAGCTTGGCAATAGCGGACTTCACAGATACGCAGTATTTT.

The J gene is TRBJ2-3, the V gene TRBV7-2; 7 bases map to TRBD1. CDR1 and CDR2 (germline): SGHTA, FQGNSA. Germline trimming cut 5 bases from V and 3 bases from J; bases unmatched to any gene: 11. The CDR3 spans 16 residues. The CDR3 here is CASSTRQGSRTDTQYF. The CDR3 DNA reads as TGTGCCAGCAGCACGAGACAGGGCAGTCGTACAGATACGCAGTATTTT.

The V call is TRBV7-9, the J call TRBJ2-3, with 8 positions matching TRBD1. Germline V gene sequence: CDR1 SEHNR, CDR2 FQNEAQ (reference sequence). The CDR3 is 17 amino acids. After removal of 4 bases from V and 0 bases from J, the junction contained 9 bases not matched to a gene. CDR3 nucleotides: TGTGCCAGCAGCTCCACCCCAGGGGGCCTTAGCACAGATACGCAGTATTTT. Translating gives CASSSTPGGLSTDTQYF. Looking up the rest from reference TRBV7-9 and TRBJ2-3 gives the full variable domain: DTGVSQNPRHKITKRGQNVTFRCDPISEHNRLYWYRQTLGQGPEFLTYFQNEAQLEKSRLLSDRFSAERPKGSFSTLEIQRTEQGDSAMYLCASSSTPGGLSTDTQYFGPGTRLTVL.

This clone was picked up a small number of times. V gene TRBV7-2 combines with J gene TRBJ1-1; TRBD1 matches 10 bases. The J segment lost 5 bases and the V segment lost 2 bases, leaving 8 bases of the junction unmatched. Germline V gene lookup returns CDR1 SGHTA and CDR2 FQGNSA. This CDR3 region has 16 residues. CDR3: CASSLIVWDRGTEAFF. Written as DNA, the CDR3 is TGTGCCAGCAGCTTAATCGTTTGGGACAGGGGTACTGAAGCTTTCTTT. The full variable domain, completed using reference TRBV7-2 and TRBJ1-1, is GAGVSQSPSNKVTEKGKDVELRCDPISGHTALYWYRQSLGQGLEFLIYFQGNSAPDKSGLPSDRFSAERTGGSVSTLTIQRTQQEDSAVYLCASSLIVWDRGTEAFFGQGTRLTVV.

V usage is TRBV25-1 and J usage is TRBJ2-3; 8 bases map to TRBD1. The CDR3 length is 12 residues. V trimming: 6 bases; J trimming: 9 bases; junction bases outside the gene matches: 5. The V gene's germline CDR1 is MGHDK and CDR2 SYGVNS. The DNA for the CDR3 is TGTGCCAGCAGCGCAGACAGGGGCACGCAGTATTTT. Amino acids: CASSADRGTQYF.

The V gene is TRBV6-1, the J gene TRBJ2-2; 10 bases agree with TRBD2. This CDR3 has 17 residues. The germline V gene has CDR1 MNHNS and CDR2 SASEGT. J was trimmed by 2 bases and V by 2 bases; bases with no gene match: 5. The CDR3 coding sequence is TGTGCCAGCAGTGAACTAGCGGGGGCCATTAACACCGGGGAGCTGTTTTTT. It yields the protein CASSELAGAINTGELFF.

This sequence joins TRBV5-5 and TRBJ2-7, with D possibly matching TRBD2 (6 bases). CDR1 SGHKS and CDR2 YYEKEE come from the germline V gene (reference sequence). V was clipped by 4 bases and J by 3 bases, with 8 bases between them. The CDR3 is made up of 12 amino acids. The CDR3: CASSTGVYEQYF. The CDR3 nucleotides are TGTGCCAGCAGCACGGGAGTCTACGAGCAGTACTTC. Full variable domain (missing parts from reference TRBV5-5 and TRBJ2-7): DAGVTQSPTHLIKTRGQQVTLRCSPISGHKSVSWYQQVLGQGPQFIFQYYEKEERGRGNFPDRFSARQFPNYSSELNVNALLLGDSALYLCASSTGVYEQYFGPGTRLTVT.

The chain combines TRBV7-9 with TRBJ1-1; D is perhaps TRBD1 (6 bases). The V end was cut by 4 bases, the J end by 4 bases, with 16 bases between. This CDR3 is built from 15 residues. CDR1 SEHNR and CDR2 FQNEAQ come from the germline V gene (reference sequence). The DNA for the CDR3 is TGTGCCAGCAGCTCCCTCCCAGGGGATCCCACTGAAGCTTTCTTT. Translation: CASSSLPGDPTEAFF.

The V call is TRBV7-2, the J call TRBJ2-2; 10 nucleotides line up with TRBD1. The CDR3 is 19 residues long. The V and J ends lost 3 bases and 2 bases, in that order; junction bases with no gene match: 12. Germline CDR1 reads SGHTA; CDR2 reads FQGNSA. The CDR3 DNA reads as TGTGCCAGCAGCTTGTTGGGGACCCTGACAGGGGGCAACACCGGGGAGCTGTTTTTT. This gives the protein CASSLLGTLTGGNTGELFF. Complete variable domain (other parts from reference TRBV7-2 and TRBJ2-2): GAGVSQSPSNKVTEKGKDVELRCDPISGHTALYWYRQSLGQGLEFLIYFQGNSAPDKSGLPSDRFSAERTGGSVSTLTIQRTQQEDSAVYLCASSLLGTLTGGNTGELFFGEGSRLTVL.

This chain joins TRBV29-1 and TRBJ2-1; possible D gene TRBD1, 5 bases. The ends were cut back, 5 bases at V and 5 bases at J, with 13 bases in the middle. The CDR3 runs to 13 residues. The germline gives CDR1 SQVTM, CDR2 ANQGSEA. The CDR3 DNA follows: TGCAGCGTTACAAACAGGAACCACAATGAGCAGTTCTTC. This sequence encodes CSVTNRNHNEQFF.

The DNA of the CDR3 is TGTGCCAGCAGTTGGGACAGCTTACAAGACATTCAGTACTTC. Residues: CASSWDSLQDIQYF. This chain connects TRBV2 to TRBJ2-4; 7 bases agree with TRBD1. V lost 5 bases to trimming and J lost 8 bases; unmatched junction nucleotides: 9. Per germline, CDR1 SNHLY and CDR2 FYNNEI. CDR3 length: 14 amino acids. The entire variable domain, with the rest obtained from reference TRBV2 and TRBJ2-4, is as follows: EPEVTQTPSHQVTQMGQEVILRCVPISNHLYFYWYRQILGQKVEFLVSFYNNEISEKSEIFDDQFSVERPDGSNFTLKIRSTKLEDSAMYFCASSWDSLQDIQYFGAGTRLSVL.

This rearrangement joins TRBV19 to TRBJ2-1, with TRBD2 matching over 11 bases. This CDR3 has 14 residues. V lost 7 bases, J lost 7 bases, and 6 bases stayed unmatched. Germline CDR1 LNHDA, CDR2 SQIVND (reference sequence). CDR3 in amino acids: CASNPGLAENEQFF. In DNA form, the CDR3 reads TGTGCCAGTAATCCGGGACTAGCGGAGAATGAGCAGTTCTTC. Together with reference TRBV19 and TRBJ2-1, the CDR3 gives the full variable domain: DGGITQSPKYLFRKEGQNVTLSCEQNLNHDAMYWYRQDPGQGLRLIYYSQIVNDFQKGDIAEGYSVSREKKESFPLTVTSAQKNPTAFYLCASNPGLAENEQFFGPGTRLTVL.

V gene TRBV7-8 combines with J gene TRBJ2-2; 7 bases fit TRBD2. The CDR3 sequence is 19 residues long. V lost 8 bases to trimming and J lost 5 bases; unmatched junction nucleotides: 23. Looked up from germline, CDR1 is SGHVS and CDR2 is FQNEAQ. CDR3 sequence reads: CASPNEKRGGVGLTGELFF. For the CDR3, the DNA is TGTGCCAGCCCAAACGAAAAACGCGGGGGTGTGGGGCTAACCGGGGAGCTGTTTTTT.

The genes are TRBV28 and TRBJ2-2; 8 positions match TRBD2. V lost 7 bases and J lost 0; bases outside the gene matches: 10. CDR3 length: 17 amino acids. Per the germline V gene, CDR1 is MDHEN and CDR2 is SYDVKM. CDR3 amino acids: CASKGGGKKTNTGELFF. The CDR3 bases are TGTGCCAGCAAGGGCGGGGGGAAGAAAACGAACACCGGGGAGCTGTTTTTT.

DNA of the CDR3: TGTGCCAGTAGATGGACAGGGTCGAACACTGAAGCTTTCTTT. Protein sequence: CASRWTGSNTEAFF. The chain employs TRBV19 and TRBJ1-1; TRBD1 matches 8 bases. Unmatched junction bases numbered 4, after V lost 6 bases and J lost 1 base. Per germline, CDR1 LNHDA and CDR2 SQIVND (reference sequence). The length of the CDR3 is 14 residues.

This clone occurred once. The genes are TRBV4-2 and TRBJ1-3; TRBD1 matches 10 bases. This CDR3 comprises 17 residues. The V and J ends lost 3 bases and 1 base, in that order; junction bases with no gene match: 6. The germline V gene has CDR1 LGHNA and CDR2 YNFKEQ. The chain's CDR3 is CASSHSQGQGSGNTIYF. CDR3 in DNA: TGTGCCAGCAGCCATAGCCAGGGACAGGGGTCTGGAAACACCATATATTTT.

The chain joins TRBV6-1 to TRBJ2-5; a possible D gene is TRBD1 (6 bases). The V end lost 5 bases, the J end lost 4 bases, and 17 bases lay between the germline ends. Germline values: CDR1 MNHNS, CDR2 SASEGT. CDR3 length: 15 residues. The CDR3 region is CASSTFGQSRETQYF. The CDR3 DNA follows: TGTGCCAGCAGTACATTTGGACAGAGCCGAGAGACCCAGTACTTC.

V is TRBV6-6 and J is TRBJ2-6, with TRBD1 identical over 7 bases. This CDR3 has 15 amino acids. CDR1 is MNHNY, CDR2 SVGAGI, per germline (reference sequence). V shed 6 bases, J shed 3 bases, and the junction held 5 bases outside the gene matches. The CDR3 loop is CASRGGPGGANVLTF. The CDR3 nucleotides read TGTGCCAGCAGAGGGGGCCCAGGTGGGGCCAACGTCCTGACTTTC.

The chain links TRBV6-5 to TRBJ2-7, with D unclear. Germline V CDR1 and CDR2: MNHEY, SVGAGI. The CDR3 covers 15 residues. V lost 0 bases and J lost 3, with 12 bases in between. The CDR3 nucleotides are TGTGCCAGCAGTTACTCGAGGTCGGCCCACTACGAGCAGTACTTC. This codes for CASSYSRSAHYEQYF.

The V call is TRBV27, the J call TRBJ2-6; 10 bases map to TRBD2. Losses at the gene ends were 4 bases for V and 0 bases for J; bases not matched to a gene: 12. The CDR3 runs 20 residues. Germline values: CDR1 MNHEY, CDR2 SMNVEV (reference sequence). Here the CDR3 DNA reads TGTGCCAGCAGTTCTCAATGGGCTAGCGGGGGATACTCTGGGGCCAACGTCCTGACTTTC. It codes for CASSSQWASGGYSGANVLTF.

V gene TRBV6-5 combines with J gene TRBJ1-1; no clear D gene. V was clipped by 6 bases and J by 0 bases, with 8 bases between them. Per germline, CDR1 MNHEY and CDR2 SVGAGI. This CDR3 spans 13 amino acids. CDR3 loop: CASSPRMNTEAFF. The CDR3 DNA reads TGTGCCAGCAGCCCTAGAATGAACACTGAAGCTTTCTTT.

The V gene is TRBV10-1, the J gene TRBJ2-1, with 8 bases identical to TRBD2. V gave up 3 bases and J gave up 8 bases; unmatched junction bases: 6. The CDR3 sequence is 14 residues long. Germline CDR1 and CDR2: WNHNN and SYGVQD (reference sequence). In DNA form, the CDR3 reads TGCGCCAGCAGTGAAGGGGGACTAGGTGATGAGCAGTTCTTC. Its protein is CASSEGGLGDEQFF.

As DNA, the CDR3 is TGTGCCAGCAGTTTATGGGGGGGGGCGGCAGATACGCAGTATTTT. Translation gives CASSLWGGAADTQYF. The rearrangement links TRBV27 to TRBJ2-3, with D possibly being TRBD2 (7 bases). With 1 base removed from V and 4 bases from J, the gap between germline ends came to 12 bases. From germline, CDR1 is MNHEY and CDR2 SMNVEV (reference sequence). The CDR3 consists of 15 residues.

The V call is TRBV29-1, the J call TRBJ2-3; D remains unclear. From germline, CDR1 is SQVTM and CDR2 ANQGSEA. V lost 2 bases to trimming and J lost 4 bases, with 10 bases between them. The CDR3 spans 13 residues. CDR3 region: CSVESELADTQYF. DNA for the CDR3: TGCAGCGTTGAAAGTGAGCTAGCAGATACGCAGTATTTT.

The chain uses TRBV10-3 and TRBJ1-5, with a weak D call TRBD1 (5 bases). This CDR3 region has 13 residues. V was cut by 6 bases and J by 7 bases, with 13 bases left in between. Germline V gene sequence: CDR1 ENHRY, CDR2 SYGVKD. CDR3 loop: CAIRGGDVQPQHF. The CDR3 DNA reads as TGTGCCATCAGGGGGGGGGATGTCCAGCCCCAGCATTTT.

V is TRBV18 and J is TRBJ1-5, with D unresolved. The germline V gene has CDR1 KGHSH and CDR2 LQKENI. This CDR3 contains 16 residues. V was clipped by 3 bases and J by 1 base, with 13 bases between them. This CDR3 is CASSPDGDRSNQPQHF. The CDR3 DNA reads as TGTGCCAGCTCACCGGACGGGGATCGGAGCAATCAGCCCCAGCATTTT.

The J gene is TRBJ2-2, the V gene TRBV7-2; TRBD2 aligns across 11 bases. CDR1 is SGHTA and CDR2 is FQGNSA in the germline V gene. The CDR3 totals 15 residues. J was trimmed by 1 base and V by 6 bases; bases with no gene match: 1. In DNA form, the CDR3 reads TGTGCCAGCAGTGGACTAGCGGGGAACACCGGGGAGCTGTTTTTT. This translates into CASSGLAGNTGELFF. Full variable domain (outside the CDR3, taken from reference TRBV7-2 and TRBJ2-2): GAGVSQSPSNKVTEKGKDVELRCDPISGHTALYWYRQSLGQGLEFLIYFQGNSAPDKSGLPSDRFSAERTGGSVSTLTIQRTQQEDSAVYLCASSGLAGNTGELFFGEGSRLTVL.

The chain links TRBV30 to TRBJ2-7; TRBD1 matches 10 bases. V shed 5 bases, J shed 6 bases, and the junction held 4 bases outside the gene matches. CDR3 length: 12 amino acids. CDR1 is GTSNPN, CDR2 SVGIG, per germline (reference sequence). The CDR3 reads CAWGDRGCEQYF. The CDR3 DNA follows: TGTGCCTGGGGGGACAGGGGTTGCGAGCAGTACTTC.

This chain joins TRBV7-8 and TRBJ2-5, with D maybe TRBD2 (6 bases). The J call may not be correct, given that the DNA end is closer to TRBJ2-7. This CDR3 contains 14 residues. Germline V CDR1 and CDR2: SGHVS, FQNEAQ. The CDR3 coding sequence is TGTGCCAGCAGCTTAGTTGGTAGCGGCTACGAGCAGTACTTC. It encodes CASSLVGSGYEQYF.

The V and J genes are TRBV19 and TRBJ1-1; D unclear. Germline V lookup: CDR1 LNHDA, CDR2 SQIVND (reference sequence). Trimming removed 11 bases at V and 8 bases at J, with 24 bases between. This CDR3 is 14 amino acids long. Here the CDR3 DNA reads TGTGCCGCTGGACGGACTAAAACTACGGGGGAAGCTTTCTTT. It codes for CAAGRTKTTGEAFF.

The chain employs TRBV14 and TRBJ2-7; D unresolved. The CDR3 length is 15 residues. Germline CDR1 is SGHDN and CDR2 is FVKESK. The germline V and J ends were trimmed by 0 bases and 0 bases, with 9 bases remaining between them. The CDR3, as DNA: TGTGCCAGCAGCCAAGATTCGCGGTACTCCTACGAGCAGTACTTC. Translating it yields CASSQDSRYSYEQYF. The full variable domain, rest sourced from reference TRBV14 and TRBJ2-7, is EAGVTQFPSHSVIEKGQTVTLRCDPISGHDNLYWYRRVMGKEIKFLLHFVKESKQDESGMPNNRFLAERTGGTYSTLKVQPAELEDSGVYFCASSQDSRYSYEQYFGPGTRLTVT.

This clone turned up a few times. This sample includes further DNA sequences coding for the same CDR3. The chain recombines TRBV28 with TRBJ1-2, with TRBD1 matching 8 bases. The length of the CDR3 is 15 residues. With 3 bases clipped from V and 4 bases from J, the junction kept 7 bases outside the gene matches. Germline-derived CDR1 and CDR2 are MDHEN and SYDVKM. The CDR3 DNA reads TGTGCCAGCAGTTTTGGGCAGGGGGCGTCCTATGGCTACACCTTC. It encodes CASSFGQGASYGYTF.